The 3 T cell receptor beta chains below were found in one sample sequenced in a study of cytomegalovirus exposure and HLA in healthy donors. Primers included in the PCR were 60 Vbeta and 13 Jbeta primers. Method: immunoSEQ multiplex PCR; TCRdb's copy keeps in-frame clones and lacks some. The sample holds tens of thousands of clones, approximately 83% seen once. Sequencing was performed on PBMCs. These receptors were obtained from a man aged 50 or older in good health and CMV-seronegative.

The gene calls are TRBV28 and TRBJ2-7; possibly TRBD1 for D (5 bases). CDR3 length: 13 amino acids. Germline-derived CDR1 and CDR2 are MDHEN and SYDVKM. V was shortened by 8 bases and J by 2 bases, with 13 bases between the two germline ends. In nucleotides, the CDR3 is TGTGCCAGCGCTCCGACAGTTCCCTACGAGCAGTACTTC. It yields the protein CASAPTVPYEQYF.

This clone was seen more than once but under ten times. The chain combines TRBV4-2 with TRBJ2-3; D ambiguous. The V gene lost 0 bases and the J gene lost 6 bases, with 10 bases spanning the gap. Looked up from germline, CDR1 is LGHNA and CDR2 is YNFKEQ. The CDR3 totals 14 residues. The CDR3 spells CASSQEQYRDTQYF. The DNA of the CDR3 is TGTGCCAGCAGCCAAGAACAGTATCGGGATACGCAGTATTTT.

V is TRBV27 and J is TRBJ1-2; D ambiguous. Germline CDR1 is MNHEY and CDR2 is SMNVEV (reference sequence). Trimming took off 4 bases at V and 8 bases at J, with 11 bases between the two ends. CDR3 length: 12 residues. DNA for the CDR3: TGTGCCAGCAGTTCTGAGGGCCGGGGCTACACCTTC. It translates to CASSSEGRGYTF.